This T cell receptor beta chain was found in a study of response to subunit inactivated influenza vaccine. In regard to this clonotype: Its antigen remains unidentified.

The CDR3 sequence is 14 residues long. The V and J ends lost 2 bases and 5 bases respectively, with 12 bases between them. TCRdb re-derived calls from the RT-PCR reads in MiXCR, one entry per CDR3 protein. Here the sample spans around 650,000 distinct CDR3 sequences, more than 15% being singletons. Findings and caveats of the study: Authors suggested that a seasonal influenza vaccination recruits few new T cells each time.

The TCR was taken from a middle-aged man who received an inactivated influenza vaccine. The sequencing used PBMCs from blood, collected less than 13 days after vaccination. The chain is built from TRBV12-3 or TRBV12-4 and TRBJ1-2; D may be TRBD1 (5 bases). DNA for the CDR3: TGTGCCAGCAGTTTACAGGGCTCCTTTTATGGCTACACCTTC. This encodes CASSLQGSFYGYTF.